The 24 T cell receptor beta chains given below trace back to one sample, sequenced in a study of shared clonotypes between healthy human individuals. Here immunoSEQ multiplex PCR was the method, and the copy in TCRdb shows in-frame clones only, minus some. The sample shows about 2.4 million clones, roughly 93% of them seen only once. The sample was naive CD4+ T cells from PBMCs. Subset noted: CD45RA+ positively selected. Every receptor here comes from a man aged 18 to 35 in good health. Some clones in this sample may be carry-over from other donors' samples.

J is TRBJ1-4 and V is TRBV15; D possibly corresponds to TRBD1 (6 bases). V was trimmed by 2 bases and J by 10 bases, leaving 14 bases between them. This CDR3 is 14 amino acids long. Germline CDR1 LNHNV, CDR2 YYDKDF (reference sequence). The CDR3 loop reads CATSRNVDSPKLFF. CDR3 DNA: TGTGCCACCAGCAGAAACGTGGACAGTCCAAAACTGTTTTTT. Full variable domain (missing parts from reference TRBV15 and TRBJ1-4): DAMVIQNPRYQVTQFGKPVTLSCSQTLNHNVMYWYQQKSSQAPKLLFHYYDKDFNNEADTPDNFQSRRPNTSFCFLDIRSPGLGDTAMYLCATSRNVDSPKLFFGSGTQLSVL.

The V gene is TRBV5-4, the J gene TRBJ1-3; maybe TRBD1 (6 bases). V was pared by 4 bases and J by 0 bases, with 11 bases between. Germline V CDR1 and CDR2: SGHNT, YYREEE (reference sequence). The CDR3 sequence is 15 residues long. The CDR3 loop reads CASSREGDSGNTIYF. The DNA of the CDR3 is TGTGCCAGCAGCAGAGAGGGGGACTCTGGAAACACCATATATTTT.

CDR3 sequence reads: CASSAIGSYTGELFF. In DNA, the CDR3 is TGTGCCAGCAGCGCGATAGGCTCCTACACCGGGGAGCTGTTTTTT. The chain joins TRBV9 to TRBJ2-2, with D uncertain. Trimming removed 3 bases at V and 3 bases at J, with 12 bases between. CDR3 length: 15 amino acids. Germline V CDR1 and CDR2: SGDLS, YYNGEE. Drawing the rest from reference TRBV9 and TRBJ2-2, the complete variable domain is DSGVTQTPKHLITATGQRVTLRCSPRSGDLSVYWYQQSLDQGLQFLIQYYNGEERAKGNILERFSAQQFPDLHSELNLSSLELGDSALYFCASSAIGSYTGELFFGEGSRLTVL.

The gene calls are TRBV19 and TRBJ1-5, with no clear D. CDR1 is LNHDA and CDR2 is SQIVND in the germline V gene (reference sequence). The CDR3 covers 12 residues. Trimming took off 7 bases at V and 6 bases at J, with 10 bases between the two ends. The DNA for the CDR3 is TGTGCCAGTACCGGGGAGCGTCAGCCCCAGCATTTT. This gives the protein CASTGERQPQHF.

The chain is built from TRBV15 and TRBJ2-3; perhaps TRBD2 as D (5 bases). Germline assignment: CDR1 LNHNV and CDR2 YYDKDF (reference sequence). V shed 9 bases and J shed 3 bases, with 13 bases lying between them. The CDR3 length is 13 residues. The CDR3 nucleotides are TGTGCCACTCGGGAAGGGAGTACAGATACGCAGTATTTT. Encoded protein: CATREGSTDTQYF.

CDR3 in amino acids: CASSESGYQPQHF. The CDR3 DNA is TGCGCCAGCAGTGAAAGCGGTTATCAGCCCCAGCATTTT. The chain employs TRBV10-2 and TRBJ1-5; D gene ambiguous. Looked up from germline, CDR1 is WSHSY and CDR2 is SAAADI. V was shortened by 3 bases and J by 5 bases, with 8 bases between the two germline ends. The CDR3 covers 13 residues.

With respect to this clone: Other DNA sequences within the sample encode an identical CDR3. This sequence joins TRBV28 and TRBJ1-5; D call uncertain. The CDR3 is 15 amino acids. Germline-derived CDR1 and CDR2 are MDHEN and SYDVKM. The V and J ends lost 3 bases and 0 bases respectively, with 9 bases between them. CDR3 region: CASSLGGNSNQPQHF. The CDR3 region has the DNA TGTGCCAGCAGTTTGGGAGGGAATAGCAATCAGCCCCAGCATTTT.

This chain connects TRBV11-2 to TRBJ2-7, with 7 bases matching TRBD1. Germline V gives CDR1 SGHAT, CDR2 FQNNGV. The CDR3 is 17 amino acids. V lost 1 base, J lost 0 bases, and 9 bases stayed unmatched. CDR3 bases: TGTGCCAGCAGCTTAGGAGAAGGCAGGGGGAACTCCTACGAGCAGTACTTC. Translation: CASSLGEGRGNSYEQYF.

The chain uses TRBV7-8 and TRBJ1-1; D ambiguous. Germline V gives CDR1 SGHVS, CDR2 FQNEAQ. The V gene lost 2 bases and the J gene lost 1 base, with 8 bases spanning the gap. The CDR3 runs to 14 residues. The CDR3 DNA is TGTGCCAGCAGCTTAATAAGGACGAACACTGAAGCTTTCTTT. As protein: CASSLIRTNTEAFF.

The rearrangement joins TRBV6-6 to TRBJ1-3; D remains ambiguous. The CDR3 totals 15 residues. Germline CDR1 MNHNY, CDR2 SVGAGI (reference sequence). Trimming took 0 bases from V and 0 from J, leaving 6 bases between them. CDR3 in amino acids: CASSYSSSSGNTIYF. In nucleotides, the CDR3 is TGTGCCAGCAGTTACTCGTCGAGCTCTGGAAACACCATATATTTT.

V usage is TRBV5-8 and J usage is TRBJ1-2, with D perhaps TRBD1 (5 bases). The CDR3 loop spans 12 amino acids. The germline V and J ends were trimmed by 7 bases and 7 bases, with 14 bases remaining between them. CDR1 and CDR2 from the germline V gene are SGHTS and YDEGEE. The CDR3 protein is CASGRAVGGYTF. The CDR3 region has the DNA TGTGCCAGCGGCAGGGCCGTGGGTGGCTACACCTTC.

The chain has TRBV14 and TRBJ1-1; unclear D gene. CDR3 size: 17 residues. Germline assignment: CDR1 SGHDN and CDR2 FVKESK. V lost 2 bases, J lost 5 bases, and 21 bases lay in between. As DNA, the CDR3 is TGTGCCAGCAGCCAATTCGGTCTGCGCCTGGCATCGACTGAAGCTTTCTTT. Protein: CASSQFGLRLASTEAFF. Full variable domain (outside the CDR3, taken from reference TRBV14 and TRBJ1-1): EAGVTQFPSHSVIEKGQTVTLRCDPISGHDNLYWYRRVMGKEIKFLLHFVKESKQDESGMPNNRFLAERTGGTYSTLKVQPAELEDSGVYFCASSQFGLRLASTEAFFGQGTRLTVV.

Details on this clone: The same CDR3 is also encoded by other DNA sequences in this sample. The chain is built from TRBV18 and TRBJ2-3; TRBD1 agrees at 10 bases. The CDR3 loop spans 15 amino acids. Germline CDR1 reads KGHSH; CDR2 reads LQKENI. The ends lost 3 bases at V and 4 bases at J; junction bases unmatched: 4. CDR3 amino acids: CASSPGTGAPDTQYF. The CDR3, as DNA: TGTGCCAGCTCACCGGGGACAGGGGCCCCAGATACGCAGTATTTT. Drawing the rest from reference TRBV18 and TRBJ2-3, the complete variable domain is NAGVMQNPRHLVRRRGQEARLRCSPMKGHSHVYWYRQLPEEGLKFMVYLQKENIIDESGMPKERFSAEFPKEGPSILRIQQVVRGDSAAYFCASSPGTGAPDTQYFGPGTRLTVL.

J is TRBJ1-4 and V is TRBV29-1; D may be TRBD1 (5 bases). Germline assignment: CDR1 SQVTM and CDR2 ANQGSEA. This CDR3 comprises 13 residues. V lost 7 bases and J lost 0, with 9 bases in between. The CDR3 DNA reads as TGCAGCGGCTCAGGGACAACTAATGAAAAACTGTTTTTT. Residues: CSGSGTTNEKLFF.

Concerning this clone: Other nucleotide sequences from this sample produce the same CDR3. This chain connects TRBV25-1 to TRBJ2-3; no definite D call. Trimming pared 6 bases from V and 4 bases from J, leaving 8 bases between. The CDR3 spans 12 residues. CDR1 is MGHDK and CDR2 is SYGVNS in the germline V gene. Here the CDR3 DNA reads TGTGCCAGCAGCGTATTCTCAGATACGCAGTATTTT. It codes for CASSVFSDTQYF.

The genes are TRBV7-8 and TRBJ2-7; TRBD1 is a possible D gene (6 bases). V was trimmed by 1 base and J by 4 bases, leaving 14 bases between them. The CDR3 sequence is 15 residues long. Germline-derived CDR1 and CDR2 are SGHVS and FQNEAQ. The CDR3 bases are TGTGCCAGCAGCTTAGTTATGGCAGGGACATACGAGCAGTACTTC. This encodes CASSLVMAGTYEQYF. Drawing the rest from reference TRBV7-8 and TRBJ2-7, the complete variable domain is GAGVSQSPRYKVAKRGQDVALRCDPISGHVSLFWYQQALGQGPEFLTYFQNEAQLDKSGLPSDRFFAERPEGSVSTLKIQRTQQEDSAVYLCASSLVMAGTYEQYFGPGTRLTVT.

The chain joins TRBV5-8 to TRBJ1-3; D uncertain. Between the trimmed V and J ends, which lost 4 bases and 0 bases, there was a span of 11 bases. Germline V lookup: CDR1 SGHTS, CDR2 YDEGEE. The CDR3 has 15 amino acids. CDR3 residues: CASSRSYFSGNTIYF. DNA of the CDR3: TGTGCCAGCAGCAGGAGTTACTTCTCTGGAAACACCATATATTTT.

CDR3 DNA sequence: TGTGCCAGCAGTGAAGGGCAGGGCGTCGGGGAGCTGTTTTTT. Encoded protein: CASSEGQGVGELFF. The chain carries TRBV2 and TRBJ2-2; D is possibly TRBD1 (5 bases). The CDR3 is made up of 14 amino acids. V lost 1 base to trimming and J lost 7 bases, with 10 bases between them. Germline V gives CDR1 SNHLY, CDR2 FYNNEI.

On this clone: Sequence at one end of the junction differs from germline and may be a read error. This sample includes further DNA sequences coding for the same CDR3. The chain recombines TRBV27 with TRBJ1-6; D is uncertain. The CDR3 extends over 13 amino acids. CDR1 is MNHEY and CDR2 is SMNVEV in the germline V gene (reference sequence). The CDR3 loop reads CASSLSYNSPLHF. The DNA for the CDR3 is TGTGCCAGCAGTCTATCATATAATTCACCCCTCCACTTT.

The genes are TRBV11-2 and TRBJ2-1; D remains ambiguous. Germline loops: CDR1 SGHAT, CDR2 FQNNGV. V was cut by 7 bases and J by 7 bases, with 8 bases left in between. The CDR3 extends over 11 amino acids. The CDR3 reads CASTGRNEQFF. CDR3 nucleotide sequence: TGTGCCAGCACCGGAAGGAATGAGCAGTTCTTC.

The chain has TRBV7-2 and TRBJ2-1, with 7 bases aligning to TRBD2. Trimming removed 0 bases from V and 10 bases from J; junction bases left unmatched: 18. This CDR3 is built from 18 residues. The germline CDR1 and CDR2 sequences are SGHTA and FQGNSA. This chain's CDR3 is CASSLAFGSSGSPVEQFF. DNA of the CDR3: TGTGCCAGCAGCTTAGCGTTTGGGTCTAGCGGTTCCCCGGTGGAGCAGTTCTTC.

This chain connects TRBV5-8 to TRBJ1-5; D gene ambiguous. CDR1 and CDR2 from the germline V gene are SGHTS and YDEGEE. V was pared by 4 bases and J by 0 bases, with 17 bases between. This CDR3 spans 17 amino acids. The CDR3 coding sequence is TGTGCCAGCAGCCTCCATACGATGGCGAATAGCAATCAGCCCCAGCATTTT. This gives the protein CASSLHTMANSNQPQHF.

Concerning this clone: Other DNA sequences of this sample code for an identical CDR3. V gene TRBV7-2 combines with J gene TRBJ2-5; the D gene is possibly TRBD2 (5 bases). Trimming removed 3 bases at V and 3 bases at J, with 8 bases between. The germline V gene encodes CDR1 SGHTA and CDR2 FQGNSA. The CDR3 covers 13 residues. This CDR3 is CASSLGSEETQYF. The CDR3 DNA reads as TGTGCCAGCAGCTTGGGGAGCGAAGAGACCCAGTACTTC.

The gene calls are TRBV7-3 and TRBJ2-1; 10 bases are a match to TRBD1. This CDR3 has 13 residues. V dropped 5 bases and J dropped 7; count of bases not matched to a gene: 2. CDR1 and CDR2 (germline): SGHTA, FQGTGA. Written as DNA, the CDR3 is TGTGCCAGCAGCGAGGACAGGGGGAATGAGCAGTTCTTC. It specifies CASSEDRGNEQFF.